These 25 T cell receptor beta chains originate from one sample sequenced in a study of identical twins. TCRdb analysed the 5' RACE reads with MiXCR anew, one entry per CDR3 protein. In the table there are approximately 890,000 distinct CDR3 sequences, over 9% of which are singletons. This sample was shared with a second study, whose subject was yellow fever vaccine responses in identical twins.

Sequenced: PBMCs. The receptor set was obtained from a woman aged 18-30 years in good health.

The chain links TRBV12-3 or TRBV12-4 to TRBJ2-7; D ambiguous. This CDR3 has 11 residues. Trimming pared 1 base from V and 9 bases from J, leaving 7 bases between. The CDR3 DNA reads as TGTGCCAGCAGTTTAGGGCACGGGCAGTACTTC. Translated: CASSLGHGQYF.

This clonotype was detected only a few times. The chain carries TRBV6-5 and TRBJ2-1; D remains unclear. CDR3 length: 12 amino acids. Deletions cut 6 bases from V and 10 bases from J, with 13 bases between. The germline V gene has CDR1 MNHEY and CDR2 SVGAGI. This chain's CDR3 is CASRATSAEQFF. In DNA form, the CDR3 reads TGTGCCAGCAGGGCAACAAGTGCCGAGCAGTTCTTC.

The chain is built from TRBV7-6 and TRBJ2-3, with TRBD2 matching over 7 bases. V was pared by 5 bases and J by 2 bases, with 16 bases of the junction left unmatched. Germline CDR1 reads SGHVS; CDR2 reads FNYEAQ. This CDR3 has 18 residues. The CDR3 reads CASSRARSSGVLTDTQYF. The CDR3 region has the DNA TGTGCCAGCAGCCGAGCCCGATCCAGCGGGGTTCTCACAGATACGCAGTATTTT.

This chain connects TRBV7-6 to TRBJ2-7, with 9 bases that match TRBD2. The CDR3 extends over 15 amino acids. Germline V gene data show CDR1 as SGHVS and CDR2 as FNYEAQ. The ends lost 3 bases at V and 7 bases at J; junction bases unmatched: 10. The CDR3: CASSFGVAGEGEQYF. The DNA of the CDR3 is TGTGCCAGCAGCTTCGGGGTAGCGGGGGAAGGTGAGCAGTACTTC.

A few counts support this clonotype. V gene TRBV20-1 combines with J gene TRBJ2-4, with a possible D match to TRBD2 (5 bases). The CDR3 spans 15 residues. Germline V lookup: CDR1 DFQATT, CDR2 SNEGSKA (reference sequence). V gave up 4 bases and J gave up 0 bases, with 13 bases separating them. In DNA form, the CDR3 reads TGCAGTGCTATGGGCGGGTCCCTAGCCAAAAACATTCAGTACTTC. It specifies CSAMGGSLAKNIQYF.

This clonotype was recorded a few times. This chain links TRBV27 with TRBJ2-1; TRBD2 matches 12 bases. CDR1 is MNHEY, CDR2 SMNVEV, per germline (reference sequence). The V gene end was trimmed by 8 bases and the J gene end by 5 bases; junction bases not matched to a gene: 4. This CDR3 comprises 14 residues. The CDR3 here is CASGGLAGNNEQFF. CDR3 nucleotide sequence: TGTGCCAGCGGCGGACTAGCGGGAAACAATGAGCAGTTCTTC.

This clonotype was seen a few times. V is TRBV12-3 or TRBV12-4 and J is TRBJ2-7; unclear D gene. This CDR3 is 12 amino acids long. Trimming removed 3 bases from V and 6 bases from J, with 9 bases in between. The CDR3 DNA is TGTGCCAGCAGTTTTGAGCTACCCGAGCAGTACTTC. Its protein is CASSFELPEQYF.

This clonotype was counted between two and nine times. This chain uses TRBV2 with TRBJ2-7; no firm D call. This CDR3 contains 13 residues. Looked up from germline, CDR1 is SNHLY and CDR2 is FYNNEI. Trimming removed 3 bases at V and 1 base at J, with 7 bases between. The CDR3 DNA reads as TGTGCCAGCAGTGATCCGAAATCCTACGAGCAGTACGTC. As protein: CASSDPKSYEQYV.

This clonotype was seen repeatedly, ten times or more. This may be a read error, as it is one base from a much larger clone. V gene TRBV6-2 or TRBV6-3 combines with J gene TRBJ2-1, with 9 nucleotides matching TRBD1. Germline trimming cut 8 bases from V and 2 bases from J; bases unmatched to any gene: 1. This CDR3 contains 13 residues. Looked up from germline, CDR1 is MNHEY and CDR2 is SVGEGT. This chain's CDR3 is CASGDRAYNEQFF. CDR3 DNA sequence: TGTGCCAGCGGGGACAGGGCCTACAATGAGCAGTTCTTC.

The rearrangement uses TRBV7-6 and TRBJ2-5; no clear D. This CDR3 contains 15 residues. The germline gives CDR1 SGHVS, CDR2 FNYEAQ. V lost 5 bases and J lost 0, with 13 bases in between. This chain's CDR3 is CASSQRVADQETQYF. Here the CDR3 DNA reads TGTGCCAGCAGCCAAAGAGTGGCAGACCAAGAGACCCAGTACTTC.

This clonotype occurred a few times. The chain combines TRBV20-1 with TRBJ2-7; 9 positions match TRBD1. CDR1 is DFQATT, CDR2 SNEGSKA, per germline (reference sequence). CDR3 length equals 15 residues. V shed 3 bases, J shed 2 bases, and the junction held 8 bases outside the gene matches. The CDR3 sequence: CSARTPGQGTYEQYF. In DNA, the CDR3 is TGCAGTGCTAGGACCCCGGGACAGGGAACCTACGAGCAGTACTTC.

Ten or more counts support this clonotype. The chain combines TRBV12-3 or TRBV12-4 with TRBJ2-1, with TRBD2 matching 8 bases. Trimming removed 7 bases from V and 0 bases from J; junction bases left unmatched: 8. This CDR3 region has 16 residues. Here the CDR3 reads CASMQARGVSYNEQFF. The CDR3 DNA is TGTGCCAGCATGCAAGCGCGGGGGGTCTCCTACAATGAGCAGTTCTTC.

At least ten counts were recorded for this clonotype. CDR3 DNA: TGTGCCAGCAAACTAGCGGGGAACACCGGGGAGCTGTTTTTT. Its translation: CASKLAGNTGELFF. The V and J genes are TRBV28 and TRBJ2-2, with 9 bases identical to TRBD2. This CDR3 comprises 14 residues. V trimming: 7 bases; J trimming: 1 base; junction bases outside the gene matches: 1. CDR1 and CDR2 (germline): MDHEN, SYDVKM. Complete variable domain (other parts from reference TRBV28 and TRBJ2-2): DVKVTQSSRYLVKRTGEKVFLECVQDMDHENMFWYRQDPGLGLRLIYFSYDVKMKEKGDIPEGYSVSREKKERFSLILESASTNQTSMYLCASKLAGNTGELFFGEGSRLTVL.

This clonotype came up many times. The rearrangement uses TRBV3-1 and TRBJ2-2; perhaps D is TRBD1 or TRBD2 (5 bases each). V was trimmed by 2 bases and J by 5 bases, leaving 15 bases between them. The CDR3 sequence is 16 residues long. CDR1 and CDR2 from the germline V gene are LGHDT and YNNKEL (reference sequence). The DNA of the CDR3 is TGTGCCAGCAGCCAACCCACGCGGGCAGGGACCGGGGAGCTGTTTTTT. This translates into CASSQPTRAGTGELFF.

V gene TRBV5-5 combines with J gene TRBJ2-5, with 12 bases that match TRBD2. The CDR3 contains 15 residues. J was trimmed by 1 base and V by 5 bases; bases with no gene match: 3. Germline V CDR1 and CDR2: SGHKS, YYEKEE (reference sequence). The CDR3, as DNA: TGTGCCAGCAGGGCACTAGCGGGGGGCCAAGAGACCCAGTACTTC. It translates to CASRALAGGQETQYF.

The chain couples TRBV2 to TRBJ2-5; 8 positions match TRBD1. The V gene end was trimmed by 11 bases and the J gene end by 3 bases; junction bases not matched to a gene: 14. Germline V CDR1 and CDR2: SNHLY, FYNNEI. CDR3 length: 15 residues. CDR3 residues: CAGTTPGQGKETQYF. As DNA, the CDR3 is TGTGCCGGAACCACCCCAGGACAGGGTAAAGAGACCCAGTACTTC.

The rearrangement joins TRBV5-1 to TRBJ1-1; D possibly corresponds to TRBD1 (6 bases). The V and J ends lost 3 bases and 0 bases respectively, with 21 bases between them. The CDR3 totals 18 residues. From germline, CDR1 is SGHRS and CDR2 YFSETQ. Here the CDR3 DNA reads TGCGCCAGCAGCTCCCGACAGGAGTCGGGGTCAATGAACACTGAAGCTTTCTTT. Translating it yields CASSSRQESGSMNTEAFF.

The chain links TRBV6-1 to TRBJ2-2, with TRBD1 matching over 8 bases. Trimming cost V 5 bases and J 4 bases; bases outside gene matches: 6. The germline V gene encodes CDR1 MNHNS and CDR2 SASEGT. The CDR3 spans 15 residues. The CDR3 region is CASSKSGQVTGELFF. The CDR3 region has the DNA TGTGCCAGCAGTAAATCGGGACAGGTCACCGGGGAGCTGTTTTTT.

This clonotype was detected a few times. The rearrangement uses TRBV4-1 and TRBJ2-5, with D perhaps TRBD1 or TRBD2 (5 bases each). Germline CDR1 is MGHRA and CDR2 is YSYEKL. This CDR3 spans 15 amino acids. V was cut by 1 base and J by 1 base, with 10 bases left in between. The CDR3 DNA sequence: TGCGCCAGCAGCCAAGGAAAGGGACCCCAAGAGACCCAGTACTTC. It is translated as CASSQGKGPQETQYF.

This clonotype occurred a few times. This sequence joins TRBV20-1 and TRBJ2-1, with 14 bases fitting TRBD2. With V trimmed by 6 bases and J by 10 bases, 14 bases remained unmatched. The CDR3 spans 16 residues. Germline V gene data show CDR1 as DFQATT and CDR2 as SNEGSKA (reference sequence). CDR3 amino acids: CSARRGLAGALGEQFF. The CDR3 DNA is TGCAGTGCCAGACGGGGACTAGCGGGAGCTCTCGGGGAGCAGTTCTTC.

In this sample, this clonotype turned up a few times. In nucleotides, the CDR3 is TGTGCCAGCGCGGAGCGGGAGGAAGGCACCGGGGAGCTGTTTTTT. This codes for CASAEREEGTGELFF. The chain recombines TRBV6-4 with TRBJ2-2; 9 nucleotides agree with TRBD2. Germline V gene sequence: CDR1 MRHNA, CDR2 SNTAGT. The CDR3 is made up of 15 amino acids. V was pared by 8 bases and J by 4 bases, with 8 bases of the junction left unmatched.

V usage is TRBV7-3 and J usage is TRBJ2-5; 9 positions agree with TRBD2. The CDR3 contains 15 residues. Germline loops: CDR1 SGHTA, CDR2 FQGTGA. Trimming cost V 0 bases and J 4 bases; bases outside gene matches: 3. CDR3 DNA: TGTGCCAGCAGCTTAACGGGACTAGCAGGAGAGACCCAGTACTTC. The encoded protein is CASSLTGLAGETQYF.

This clonotype was observed at least ten times. V usage is TRBV12-3 or TRBV12-4 and J usage is TRBJ2-3; 9 positions match TRBD2. The CDR3 loop spans 15 amino acids. Trimming at V came to 4 bases and at J to 2 bases, leaving 4 bases not matched to a gene. The CDR3 loop is CASSSQRGDTDTQYF. CDR3 DNA sequence: TGTGCCAGCAGTTCGCAGCGGGGGGACACAGATACGCAGTATTTT.

The rearrangement uses TRBV5-6 and TRBJ1-4; possible D gene TRBD1, 6 bases. Trimming removed 0 bases from V and 5 bases from J, with 11 bases in between. The CDR3 has 15 residues. Germline-derived CDR1 and CDR2 are SGHDT and YYEEEE. The CDR3 loop reads CASSLGQGKNEKLFF. Written as DNA, the CDR3 is TGTGCCAGCAGCTTGGGGCAGGGGAAGAATGAAAAACTGTTTTTT.

The rearrangement uses TRBV28 and TRBJ1-2; D is possibly TRBD1 (5 bases). The CDR3 runs 15 residues. V was pared by 4 bases and J by 5 bases, with 17 bases between. Germline CDR1 reads MDHEN; CDR2 reads SYDVKM. The CDR3 DNA is TGTGCCAGCAGTTCACCTCTAGGGACTGGTTATGGCTACACCTTC. It yields the protein CASSSPLGTGYGYTF.